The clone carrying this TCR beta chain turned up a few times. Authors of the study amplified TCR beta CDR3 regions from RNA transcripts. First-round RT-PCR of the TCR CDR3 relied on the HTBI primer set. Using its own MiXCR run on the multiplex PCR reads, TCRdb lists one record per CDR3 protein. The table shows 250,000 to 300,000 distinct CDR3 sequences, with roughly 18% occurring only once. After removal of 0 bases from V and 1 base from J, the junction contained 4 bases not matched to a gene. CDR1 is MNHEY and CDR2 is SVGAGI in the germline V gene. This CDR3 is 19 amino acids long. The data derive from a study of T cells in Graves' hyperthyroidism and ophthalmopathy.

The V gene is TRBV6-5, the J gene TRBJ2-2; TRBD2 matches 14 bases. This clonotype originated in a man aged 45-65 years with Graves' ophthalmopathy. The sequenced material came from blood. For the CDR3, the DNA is TGTGCCAGCAGTTACTCGGGACTAGCGGGAGTTATGAACACCGGGGAGCTGTTTTTT. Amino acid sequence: CASSYSGLAGVMNTGELFF.